The 24 T cell receptor beta chains in this list originate from one sample, sequenced in a study of T cells in Graves' hyperthyroidism and ophthalmopathy. RNA transcripts served as the template for amplifying TCR beta CDR3 regions. An initial round of RT-PCR targeting the TCR CDR3 relied on the HTBI primer set. TCRdb itself ran the multiplex PCR reads through MiXCR, one entry per CDR3 protein. The data contain some 500,000 distinct CDR3 sequences, around a quarter of them singletons. The sample comprised blood. Receptor source: a woman aged 25 to 39 with Graves' ophthalmopathy.

Many counts were recorded for this clonotype. One end of the junction does not line up with germline, which may come from a read error. The chain joins TRBV5-1 to TRBJ1-2, with 7 bases matching TRBD1. The germline CDR1 and CDR2 sequences are SGHRS and YFSETQ. The CDR3 extends over 13 amino acids. The CDR3 sequence is CASSLGTEYGYTF. CDR3 nucleotides: TGTGCCAGCAGCTTAGGGACAGAGTATGGCTACACCTTC.

In its sample, this clonotype was seen a few times. The chain carries TRBV6-2 or TRBV6-3 and TRBJ2-7; the D call may be TRBD1 or TRBD2 (6 bases each). This CDR3 is built from 17 residues. V was pared by 0 bases and J by 7 bases, with 22 bases between. Germline CDR1 MNHEY, CDR2 SVGEGT. The CDR3 DNA sequence: TGTGCCAGCAGTTACTCGAGCAGGGGAACTGGACTACTGGAGCAGTACTTC. Its translation: CASSYSSRGTGLLEQYF.

This clonotype appeared a few times. V usage is TRBV9 and J usage is TRBJ2-5, with D possibly TRBD1 on 6 matching bases. CDR1 is SGDLS, CDR2 YYNGEE, per germline. This CDR3 spans 14 amino acids. Trimming removed 1 base at V and 4 bases at J, with 11 bases between. The CDR3 region is CASSVTGFRETQYF. The DNA of the CDR3 is TGTGCCAGCAGCGTAACAGGGTTCCGAGAGACCCAGTACTTC.

The rearrangement joins TRBV7-2 to TRBJ2-2, with a weak D call TRBD2 (5 bases). CDR3 length equals 14 residues. V dropped 6 bases and J dropped 1 base, with 9 bases sitting between them. Germline CDR1 is SGHTA and CDR2 is FQGNSA. CDR3 loop: CASRWSGNTGELFF. The CDR3 DNA is TGTGCCAGCAGGTGGAGCGGGAACACCGGGGAGCTGTTTTTT.

This clonotype occurred a few times. The chain is built from TRBV20-1 and TRBJ1-1; D might be TRBD1 (6 bases). CDR3 size: 11 residues. Trimming shortened V by 6 bases and J by 5 bases, and 10 bases separated the two germline ends. CDR1 DFQATT and CDR2 SNEGSKA come from the germline V gene (reference sequence). Here the CDR3 reads CSAPGETEAFF. The CDR3 DNA sequence: TGCAGTGCCCCAGGGGAAACTGAAGCTTTCTTT.

This chain uses TRBV2 with TRBJ1-6; no clear D. The CDR3 has 15 amino acids. Trimming took 4 bases from V and 0 from J, leaving 7 bases between them. Germline CDR1 reads SNHLY; CDR2 reads FYNNEI. In nucleotides, the CDR3 is TGTGCCAGCAGTGCCCGGAGCTCCTATAATTCACCCCTCCACTTT. Translation gives CASSARSSYNSPLHF.

The chain couples TRBV19 to TRBJ1-5; D ambiguous. Trimming shortened V by 3 bases and J by 3 bases, and 6 bases separated the two germline ends. Per germline, CDR1 LNHDA and CDR2 SQIVND (reference sequence). The CDR3 extends over 13 amino acids. The CDR3 DNA reads TGTGCCAGTAGTATTGGTCCCAATCAGCCCCAGCATTTT. As protein: CASSIGPNQPQHF.

This clonotype came up many times. The rearrangement uses TRBV29-1 and TRBJ2-7; 7 nucleotides line up with TRBD1. Germline V CDR1 and CDR2: SQVTM, ANQGSEA. The CDR3 consists of 12 residues. With V trimmed by 2 bases and J by 7 bases, 5 bases remained unmatched. CDR3 amino acids: CSVERDSFEQYF. The CDR3 nucleotides are TGCAGCGTTGAACGGGACAGCTTTGAGCAGTACTTC.

This clonotype occurred once. The chain uses TRBV7-2 and TRBJ2-7, with D possibly matching TRBD1 (5 bases). The length of the CDR3 is 15 residues. V shed 1 base and J shed 2 bases, with 12 bases lying between them. Germline CDR1 is SGHTA and CDR2 is FQGNSA. CDR3: CASSLGPLGAYEQYF. In DNA form, the CDR3 reads TGTGCCAGCAGCTTAGGACCTCTAGGGGCCTACGAGCAGTACTTC.

This clonotype showed up just a few times. The V and J genes are TRBV20-1 and TRBJ1-2; TRBD1 might be the D (5 bases). Trimming pared 4 bases from V and 5 bases from J, leaving 14 bases between. CDR1 is DFQATT, CDR2 SNEGSKA, per germline (reference sequence). The CDR3 spans 13 residues. The CDR3 spells CSAKNPQGYGYTF. The CDR3 DNA reads as TGCAGTGCTAAAAACCCTCAGGGATATGGCTACACCTTC.

There are many counts of this clonotype. J is TRBJ1-5 and V is TRBV6-5; D is unclear. Germline-derived CDR1 and CDR2 are MNHEY and SVGAGI. V was trimmed by 8 bases and J by 4 bases, leaving 15 bases between them. The CDR3 is 14 amino acids. DNA for the CDR3: TGTGCCAGCGAAGGCGGAGGCCTTAATCAGCCCCAGCATTTT. It yields the protein CASEGGGLNQPQHF.

CDR3 protein: CASLGQGGTEAFF. CDR3 sequence (DNA): TGCGCCAGCTTAGGACAGGGGGGAACTGAAGCTTTCTTT. The chain employs TRBV5-1 and TRBJ1-1; the match to TRBD1 covers 10 bases. The V gene's germline CDR1 is SGHRS and CDR2 YFSETQ. The CDR3 spans 13 residues. Unmatched junction bases numbered 5, after V lost 7 bases and J lost 5 bases.

This clonotype appeared many times. The CDR3 DNA is TGCAGTGCTAGAGATCTGGGTTCAGTCACTGAAGCTTTCTTT. Translated: CSARDLGSVTEAFF. The chain uses TRBV20-1 and TRBJ1-1; unclear D gene. The CDR3 contains 14 residues. V was pared by 0 bases and J by 4 bases, with 12 bases between. Germline V lookup: CDR1 DFQATT, CDR2 SNEGSKA (reference sequence).

The chain combines TRBV6-5 with TRBJ1-1; D is perhaps TRBD1 (5 bases). Trimming took 2 bases from V and 2 from J, leaving 15 bases between them. There are 16 residues in the CDR3. Per germline, CDR1 MNHEY and CDR2 SVGAGI. The CDR3 loop is CASSYGLMGLNTEAFF. In DNA form, the CDR3 reads TGTGCCAGCAGTTACGGTCTTATGGGGCTAAACACTGAAGCTTTCTTT.

Many counts were recorded for this clonotype. The V gene is TRBV27, the J gene TRBJ1-2; 9 bases map to TRBD1. The V gene end was trimmed by 4 bases and the J gene end by 3 bases; junction bases not matched to a gene: 12. The CDR3 consists of 17 residues. Germline CDR1 and CDR2: MNHEY and SMNVEV (reference sequence). This chain's CDR3 is CASSSSGTGKEDYGYTF. The CDR3 DNA reads as TGTGCCAGCAGTTCTAGTGGGACAGGGAAGGAAGACTATGGCTACACCTTC.

This clonotype was observed a handful of times. This chain links TRBV6-4 with TRBJ1-2; TRBD1 aligns across 12 bases. This CDR3 comprises 19 residues. Germline V gene lookup returns CDR1 MRHNA and CDR2 SNTAGT. V was pared by 3 bases and J by 4 bases, with 15 bases of the junction left unmatched. The CDR3 nucleotides read TGTGCCAGCAGTGAAGGGTCCGGGACAGGGGGCATCTCCCCCTATGGCTACACCTTC. Protein: CASSEGSGTGGISPYGYTF.

The chain combines TRBV12-3 or TRBV12-4 with TRBJ2-7, with a tentative D call TRBD2 (5 bases). V was shortened by 4 bases and J by 1 base, with 11 bases between the two germline ends. The CDR3 has 14 residues. The CDR3 spells CASSWTSASYEQYF. The CDR3 DNA follows: TGTGCCAGCAGTTGGACTTCTGCTTCCTACGAGCAGTACTTC.

This clonotype was observed many times. The chain combines TRBV7-9 with TRBJ2-5; D ambiguous. This CDR3 comprises 15 residues. Germline CDR1 reads SEHNR; CDR2 reads FQNEAQ (reference sequence). V was shortened by 1 base and J by 4 bases, with 13 bases between the two germline ends. The CDR3 here is CASSLGVVVRETQYF. In DNA, the CDR3 is TGTGCCAGCAGCTTAGGAGTTGTGGTTCGAGAGACCCAGTACTTC.

At least ten counts were recorded for this clonotype. The gene calls are TRBV7-8 and TRBJ1-5, with 7 bases aligning to TRBD1. The CDR3 covers 16 residues. Germline V gene sequence: CDR1 SGHVS, CDR2 FQNEAQ. The ends lost 1 base at V and 2 bases at J; junction bases unmatched: 5. The CDR3 loop is CASSLGQGGGNQPQHF. The CDR3 region has the DNA TGTGCCAGCAGCTTAGGACAGGGTGGAGGCAATCAGCCCCAGCATTTT.

The chain employs TRBV12-3 or TRBV12-4 and TRBJ2-5; 10 bases agree with TRBD2. The CDR3 runs 14 residues. V dropped 5 bases and J dropped 9; count of bases not matched to a gene: 9. CDR3 sequence (DNA): TGTGCCAGCAGTACCGGACTAGCGGCTGGGGCCCAGTACTTC. This sequence encodes CASSTGLAAGAQYF.

This clonotype came up many times. The chain couples TRBV6-1 to TRBJ1-5; 8 bases are a match to TRBD1. CDR1 is MNHNS and CDR2 is SASEGT in the germline V gene. V gave up 5 bases and J gave up 2 bases; unmatched junction bases: 5. The CDR3 length is 15 residues. DNA for the CDR3: TGTGCCAGCAGTAGGACAGGGACGGGCAATCAGCCCCAGCATTTT. Translating gives CASSRTGTGNQPQHF.

V and J are TRBV29-1 and TRBJ1-2; no clear D gene. Deletions cut 3 bases from V and 4 bases from J, with 6 bases between. CDR3 length: 11 residues. Germline CDR1 reads SQVTM; CDR2 reads ANQGSEA. Written as DNA, the CDR3 is TGCAGCGTTGATCTCGGCTATGGCTACACCTTC. Protein sequence: CSVDLGYGYTF.

This clonotype appeared a few times. This rearrangement joins TRBV4-1 to TRBJ1-3; 9 bases align to TRBD1. Trimming took 4 bases from V and 0 from J; bases not matched to a gene: 7. Germline-derived CDR1 and CDR2 are MGHRA and YSYEKL. The CDR3 length is 17 residues. CDR3 region: CASSPWTGEISGNTIYF. DNA of the CDR3: TGCGCCAGCAGCCCTTGGACAGGGGAGATCTCTGGAAACACCATATATTTT.

There are many counts of this clonotype. The chain recombines TRBV6-4 with TRBJ1-1; 8 positions agree with TRBD1. CDR1 is MRHNA, CDR2 SNTAGT, per germline. Unmatched junction bases numbered 5, after V lost 6 bases and J lost 5 bases. The CDR3 spans 13 residues. CDR3 sequence (DNA): TGTGCCAGCAGAACAGGGGGAGAGACTGAAGCTTTCTTT. Translated: CASRTGGETEAFF.